This TCR beta chain was identified during a study of T-cell reconstitution after alpha-beta-depleted transplantation in children. Study-wide points: Recipient T cells and thymic progenitors that survived were the source of the high TCRbeta diversity seen at day 60 in some patients. Alpha-beta T cells about two months after transplant reportedly derived from several hundred expanded graft clones. A year had passed since transplant, and T-cell counts and diversity by then came mostly from newly produced T cells.

Unique molecular identifiers were built into the TCRbeta library. TCRdb used MiXCR to reprocess the PCR reads, holding one entry per CDR3 protein. The profile covers about 460,000 distinct CDR3 sequences, with over 10% appearing a single time and about 15% taken by the ten largest. With respect to this clonotype: The antigen remains unidentified.

The CDR3 has 15 amino acids. CDR1 SQVTM and CDR2 ANQGSEA come from the germline V gene. The ends were cut back, 3 bases at V and 3 bases at J, with 17 bases in the middle. Here the sequenced sample was PBMCs, mostly from graft donor cells, taken 180 days after TCRalphabeta/CD19-depleted stem cell transplant. This sequence was found in a female patient younger than 10 who had a stem cell transplant for aplastic anemia, so the T cells may come from the graft donor. V gene TRBV29-1 combines with J gene TRBJ1-1; possibly TRBD1 for D (5 bases). This chain's CDR3 is CSVDLWPQGDTEAFF. In DNA, the CDR3 is TGCAGCGTTGATCTTTGGCCTCAAGGGGACACTGAAGCTTTCTTT.